These 11 T cell receptor beta chains came from one sample sequenced in a study of cytomegalovirus exposure and HLA in healthy donors. PCR amplification relied on 60 Vbeta primers (plus 13 Jbeta primers). Sequenced by immunoSEQ multiplex PCR; TCRdb stores in-frame clones only, minus some. This sample has some 110,000 clones, with about three quarters found just once. The sequenced material came from PBMCs. Receptor source: a young woman in good health and CMV-seropositive.

This chain connects TRBV29-1 to TRBJ1-2; 10 nucleotides match TRBD1. The length of the CDR3 is 12 residues. Germline assignment: CDR1 SQVTM and CDR2 ANQGSEA. CDR3 protein: CGLTGQGNGYTF. CDR3 coding DNA: TGCGGTTTAACGGGACAGGGGAATGGCTACACCTTC.

The chain links TRBV28 to TRBJ1-4, with 8 bases lining up with TRBD1. Germline V CDR1 and CDR2: MDHEN, SYDVKM. CDR3 size: 15 residues. V trimming: 6 bases; J trimming: 5 bases; junction bases outside the gene matches: 8. CDR3 in amino acids: CASSSPGQENEKLFF. The DNA of the CDR3 is TGTGCCAGCAGCTCACCGGGACAGGAGAATGAAAAACTGTTTTTT.

In DNA, the CDR3 is TGTGCCAGCAGTTCGCCGAGGCGGGCGGGAGGGCCTTCAGATACGCAGTATTTT. This translates into CASSSPRRAGGPSDTQYF. The chain has TRBV27 and TRBJ2-3; 9 bases map to TRBD2. V gave up 4 bases and J gave up 4 bases; unmatched junction bases: 15. This CDR3 is 18 amino acids long. The germline gives CDR1 MNHEY, CDR2 SMNVEV (reference sequence).

A few counts support this clone. V gene TRBV28 combines with J gene TRBJ1-1; 9 bases are a match to TRBD1. The CDR3 spans 15 residues. Germline assignment: CDR1 MDHEN and CDR2 SYDVKM. Unmatched junction bases numbered 5, after V lost 6 bases and J lost 0 bases. The CDR3 DNA reads as TGTGCCAGCAGCAACAGGGGGCGGGTGAACACTGAAGCTTTCTTT. Translated: CASSNRGRVNTEAFF.

CDR3 loop: CASSSGTSGRIAEQFF. The CDR3 nucleotides read TGCGCCAGCAGCTCAGGGACTAGCGGGAGAATTGCGGAGCAGTTCTTC. The chain has TRBV5-1 and TRBJ2-1; 14 bases line up with TRBD2. The CDR3 is made up of 16 amino acids. CDR1 and CDR2 (germline): SGHRS, YFSETQ. Trimming removed 3 bases from V and 10 bases from J; junction bases left unmatched: 9.

The chain joins TRBV14 to TRBJ1-4, with 9 nucleotides matching TRBD1. The CDR3 is 15 amino acids. CDR1 and CDR2 (germline): SGHDN, FVKESK. V dropped 4 bases and J dropped 8; count of bases not matched to a gene: 8. CDR3 in amino acids: CASSPRTGASEKLFF. The CDR3 bases are TGTGCCAGCAGCCCCCGGACAGGGGCGTCCGAAAAACTGTTTTTT.

The rearrangement links TRBV4-1 to TRBJ2-5; 8 nucleotides agree with TRBD2. V trimming: 4 bases; J trimming: 5 bases; junction bases outside the gene matches: 3. Germline-derived CDR1 and CDR2 are MGHRA and YSYEKL. This CDR3 is 13 amino acids long. Here the CDR3 reads CASSRGLGETQYF. The DNA of the CDR3 is TGCGCCAGCAGCCGGGGACTAGGCGAGACCCAGTACTTC.

This clone was observed once. This chain links TRBV30 with TRBJ1-4; 10 positions match TRBD1. V lost 5 bases and J lost 7; bases outside the gene matches: 10. The CDR3 runs 15 residues. Germline assignment: CDR1 GTSNPN and CDR2 SVGIG (reference sequence). The CDR3 region is CAWSSGQGMSEKLFF. CDR3 in DNA: TGTGCCTGGTCCTCGGGACAGGGGATGAGTGAAAAACTGTTTTTT.

This chain uses TRBV29-1 with TRBJ2-1; 8 nucleotides line up with TRBD2. Trimming at V came to 4 bases and at J to 4 bases, leaving 12 bases not matched to a gene. Germline CDR1 and CDR2: SQVTM and ANQGSEA. The CDR3 has 16 residues. Here the CDR3 reads CSVGGGLGQVYNEQFF. As DNA, the CDR3 is TGCAGCGTTGGGGGGGGACTAGGTCAGGTGTACAATGAGCAGTTCTTC.

The chain uses TRBV27 and TRBJ1-4; D uncertain. CDR3 length: 13 amino acids. Germline CDR1 is MNHEY and CDR2 is SMNVEV (reference sequence). The V end was cut by 8 bases, the J end by 0 bases, with 7 bases between. CDR3 nucleotides: TGTGCCAGCCGGGGAGCAACTAATGAAAAACTGTTTTTT. This sequence encodes CASRGATNEKLFF.

The gene calls are TRBV4-1 and TRBJ1-2; 8 nucleotides agree with TRBD1. The CDR3 covers 15 residues. The V gene's germline CDR1 is MGHRA and CDR2 YSYEKL. V gave up 5 bases and J gave up 4 bases; unmatched junction bases: 9. CDR3 bases: TGCGCCAGCAGCACCCTCCACCAGGGGGCCTATGGCTACACCTTC. Amino acid sequence: CASSTLHQGAYGYTF.